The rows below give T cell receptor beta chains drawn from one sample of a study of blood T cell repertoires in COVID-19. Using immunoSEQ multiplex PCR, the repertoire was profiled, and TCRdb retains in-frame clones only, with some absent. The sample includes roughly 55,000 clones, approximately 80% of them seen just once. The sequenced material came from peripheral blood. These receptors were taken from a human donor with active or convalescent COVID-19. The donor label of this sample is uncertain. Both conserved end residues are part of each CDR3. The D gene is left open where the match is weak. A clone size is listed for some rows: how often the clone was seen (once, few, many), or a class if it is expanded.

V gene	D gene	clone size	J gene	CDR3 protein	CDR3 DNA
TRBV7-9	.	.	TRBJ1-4	CASSPARVRGLTNEKLFF	TGTGCCAGCAGCCCAGCTCGGGTCAGGGGATTAACTAATGAAAAACTGTTTTTT
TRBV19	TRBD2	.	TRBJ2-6	CASSMLVLAGVGSGANVLTF	TGTGCCAGTAGTATGTTGGTCCTAGCGGGAGTGGGCTCTGGGGCCAACGTCCTGACTTTC
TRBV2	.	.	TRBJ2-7	CASRVRDLSYEQYF	TGTGCCAGCAGGGTGCGGGACCTTTCCTACGAGCAGTACTTC
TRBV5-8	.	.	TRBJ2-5	CASSLTVREETQYF	TGTGCCAGCAGCTTGACGGTCAGGGAAGAGACCCAGTACTTC
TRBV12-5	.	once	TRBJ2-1	CASGLLSNEQFF	TGTGCTAGTGGTTTGCTTTCCAATGAGCAGTTCTTC
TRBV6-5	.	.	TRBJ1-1	CASSYRQARNTEAFF	TGTGCCAGCAGTTATAGACAGGCTAGGAACACTGAAGCTTTCTTT
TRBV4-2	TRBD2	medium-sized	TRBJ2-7	CASSQGTSGITVYEQYF	TGTGCCAGCAGCCAAGGGACTAGCGGGATTACAGTCTACGAGCAGTACTTC
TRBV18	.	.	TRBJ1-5	CASSPGTGNRNQPQHF	TGTGCCAGCTCACCCGGTACAGGAAACAGGAATCAGCCCCAGCATTTT
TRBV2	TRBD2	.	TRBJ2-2	CATATSGSTGELFF	TGTGCCACCGCAACTAGCGGGTCCACCGGGGAGCTGTTTTTT
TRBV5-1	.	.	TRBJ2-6	CASSQPHFESVSGANVLTF	TGCGCCAGCAGCCAACCCCATTTTGAAAGTGTGAGTGGGGCCAACGTCCTGACTTTC
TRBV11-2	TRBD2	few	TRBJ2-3	CASSPGLAGTDTQYF	TGTGCCAGCAGCCCGGGACTAGCGGGAACAGATACGCAGTATTTT
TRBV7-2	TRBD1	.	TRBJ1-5	CASSWTGSNQPQHF	TGTGCCAGCAGCTGGACAGGGAGCAATCAGCCCCAGCATTTT
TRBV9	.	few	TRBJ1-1	CASSVAPGNTEAFF	TGTGCCAGCAGCGTAGCTCCCGGGAACACTGAAGCTTTCTTT
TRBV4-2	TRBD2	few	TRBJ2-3	CASSPETGTSGTDTQYF	TGTGCCAGCAGCCCCGAAACCGGGACTAGCGGCACAGATACGCAGTATTTT
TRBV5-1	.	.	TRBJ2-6	CASSIRSQGTGANVLTF	TGCGCCAGCAGCATCCGATCACAGGGTACCGGGGCCAACGTCCTGACTTTC
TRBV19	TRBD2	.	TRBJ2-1	CASWLAGVSYYNEQFF	TGTGCCAGTTGGCTAGCGGGAGTCTCCTACTACAATGAGCAGTTCTTC
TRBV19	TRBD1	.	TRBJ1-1	CASSRRTGTAEAFF	TGTGCCAGTAGTCGCCGGACAGGGACGGCTGAAGCTTTCTTT
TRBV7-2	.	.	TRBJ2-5	CASSFQSMSEETQYF	TGTGCCAGCAGCTTCCAATCAATGTCGGAGGAGACCCAGTACTTC
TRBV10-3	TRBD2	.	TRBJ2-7	CAIGRGLETYEQYF	TGTGCCATCGGTAGGGGACTAGAGACCTACGAGCAGTACTTC
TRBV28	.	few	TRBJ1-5	CASGQYRVRQPQHF	TGTGCCAGCGGGCAATACAGGGTACGTCAGCCCCAGCATTTT
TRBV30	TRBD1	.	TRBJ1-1	CAWSGPDRAAFF	TGTGCCTGGAGTGGCCCCGACAGGGCGGCTTTCTTT
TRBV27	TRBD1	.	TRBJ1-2	CASRTGFAGYTF	TGTGCCAGCAGGACAGGGTTTGCTGGCTACACCTTC
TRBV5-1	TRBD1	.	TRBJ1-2	CASSLGGQAAYGYTF	TGCGCCAGCAGCTTAGGCGGACAGGCCGCGTATGGCTACACCTTC
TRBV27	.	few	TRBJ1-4	CASSLSSAGRQKLFF	TGTGCCAGCAGTTTATCCTCGGCAGGGAGGCAAAAACTGTTTTTT
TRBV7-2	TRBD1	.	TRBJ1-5	CASSFYRGSNQPQHF	TGTGCCAGCAGCTTTTACAGGGGCAGTAATCAGCCCCAGCATTTT
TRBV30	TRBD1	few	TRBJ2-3	CAWSPDATGPGTQYF	TGTGCCTGGAGTCCGGACGCGACAGGGCCGGGCACGCAGTATTTT
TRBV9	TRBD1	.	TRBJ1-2	CATSQGAGYGYTF	TGTGCCACCTCCCAGGGGGCTGGCTATGGCTACACCTTC